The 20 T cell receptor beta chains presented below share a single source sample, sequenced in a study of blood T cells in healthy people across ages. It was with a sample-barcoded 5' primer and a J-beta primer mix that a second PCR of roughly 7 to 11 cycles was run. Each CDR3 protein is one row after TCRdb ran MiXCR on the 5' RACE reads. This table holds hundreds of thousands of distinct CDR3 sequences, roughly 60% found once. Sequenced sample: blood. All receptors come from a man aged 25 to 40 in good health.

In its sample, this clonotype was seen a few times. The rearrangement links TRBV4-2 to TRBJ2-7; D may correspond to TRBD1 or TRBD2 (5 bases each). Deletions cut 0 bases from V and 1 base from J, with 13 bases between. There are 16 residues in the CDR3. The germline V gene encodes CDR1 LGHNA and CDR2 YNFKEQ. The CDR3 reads CASSQEASGLSYEQYF. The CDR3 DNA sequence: TGTGCCAGCAGCCAAGAAGCATCGGGGCTTTCCTACGAGCAGTACTTC.

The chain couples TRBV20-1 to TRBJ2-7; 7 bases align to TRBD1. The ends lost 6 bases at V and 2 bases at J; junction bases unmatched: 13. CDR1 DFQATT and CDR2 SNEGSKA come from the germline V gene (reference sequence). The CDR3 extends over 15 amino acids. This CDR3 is CSARSRQGLTYEQYF. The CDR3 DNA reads TGCAGTGCCCGATCCCGACAGGGTTTGACCTACGAGCAGTACTTC.

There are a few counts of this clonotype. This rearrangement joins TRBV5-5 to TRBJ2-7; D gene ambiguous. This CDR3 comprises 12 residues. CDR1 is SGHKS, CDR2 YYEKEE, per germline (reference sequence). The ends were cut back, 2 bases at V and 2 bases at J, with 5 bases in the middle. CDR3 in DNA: TGTGCCAGCAGCTTTACAGCCTACGAGCAGTACTTC. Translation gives CASSFTAYEQYF.

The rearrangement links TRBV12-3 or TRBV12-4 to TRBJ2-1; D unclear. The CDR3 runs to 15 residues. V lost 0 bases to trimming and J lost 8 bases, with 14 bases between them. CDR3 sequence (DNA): TGTGCCAGCAGTTTAGCGCTAGTTTCGGGCGATGAGCAGTTCTTC. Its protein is CASSLALVSGDEQFF.

The chain's CDR3 is CASSTGPTYEQYF. In DNA form, the CDR3 reads TGTGCCAGCAGCACTGGGCCCACCTACGAGCAGTACTTC. The rearrangement joins TRBV6-5 to TRBJ2-7; D gene ambiguous. Trimming removed 6 bases at V and 2 bases at J, with 11 bases between. Germline assignment: CDR1 MNHEY and CDR2 SVGAGI. The CDR3 consists of 13 residues.

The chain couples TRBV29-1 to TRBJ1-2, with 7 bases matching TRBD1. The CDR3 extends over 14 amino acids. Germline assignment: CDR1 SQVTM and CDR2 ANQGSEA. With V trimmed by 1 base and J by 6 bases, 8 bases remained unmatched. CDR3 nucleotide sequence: TGCAGCGTTGAAGTTGATGGAGGGGGCAATGGCTACACCTTC. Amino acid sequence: CSVEVDGGGNGYTF.

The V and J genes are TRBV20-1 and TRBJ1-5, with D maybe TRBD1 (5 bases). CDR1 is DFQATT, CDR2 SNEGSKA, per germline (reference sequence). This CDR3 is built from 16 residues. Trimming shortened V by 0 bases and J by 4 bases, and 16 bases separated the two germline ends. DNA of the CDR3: TGCAGTGCTAGAGATCGATTGGGGCGGGGGAATCAGCCCCAGCATTTT. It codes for CSARDRLGRGNQPQHF.

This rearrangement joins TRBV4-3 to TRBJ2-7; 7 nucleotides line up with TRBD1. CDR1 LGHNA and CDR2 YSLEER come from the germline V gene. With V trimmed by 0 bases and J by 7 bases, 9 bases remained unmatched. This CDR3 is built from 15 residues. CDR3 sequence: CASSQDGDRYNEQYF. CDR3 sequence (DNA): TGCGCCAGCAGCCAAGACGGGGACAGATACAATGAGCAGTACTTC.

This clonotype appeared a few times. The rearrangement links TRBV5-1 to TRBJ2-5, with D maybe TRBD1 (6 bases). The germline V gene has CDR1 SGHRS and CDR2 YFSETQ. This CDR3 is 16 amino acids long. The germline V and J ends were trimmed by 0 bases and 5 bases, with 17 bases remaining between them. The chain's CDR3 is CASSLARVQGSETQYF. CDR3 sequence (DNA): TGCGCCAGCAGCTTGGCCCGTGTACAGGGTTCGGAGACCCAGTACTTC.

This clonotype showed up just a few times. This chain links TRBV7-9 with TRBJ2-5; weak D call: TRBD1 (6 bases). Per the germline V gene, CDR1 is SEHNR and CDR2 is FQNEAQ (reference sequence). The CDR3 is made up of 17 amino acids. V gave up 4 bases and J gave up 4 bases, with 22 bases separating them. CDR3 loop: CASSSDFFLGAGETQYF. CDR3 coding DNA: TGTGCCAGCAGCTCGGATTTTTTCTTGGGGGCAGGAGAGACCCAGTACTTC.

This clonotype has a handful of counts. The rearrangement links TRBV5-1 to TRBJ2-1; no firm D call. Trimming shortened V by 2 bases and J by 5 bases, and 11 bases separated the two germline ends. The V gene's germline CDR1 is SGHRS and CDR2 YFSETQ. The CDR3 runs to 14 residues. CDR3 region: CASSFFEPNNEQFF. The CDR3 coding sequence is TGCGCCAGCAGCTTTTTTGAGCCTAACAATGAGCAGTTCTTC.

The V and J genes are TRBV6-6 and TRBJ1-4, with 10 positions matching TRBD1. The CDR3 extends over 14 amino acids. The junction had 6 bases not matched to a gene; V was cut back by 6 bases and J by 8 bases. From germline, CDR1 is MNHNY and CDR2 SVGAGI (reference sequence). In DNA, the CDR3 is TGTGCCAGCAGGGGGGACAGGGGAACGGAAAAACTGTTTTTT. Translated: CASRGDRGTEKLFF.

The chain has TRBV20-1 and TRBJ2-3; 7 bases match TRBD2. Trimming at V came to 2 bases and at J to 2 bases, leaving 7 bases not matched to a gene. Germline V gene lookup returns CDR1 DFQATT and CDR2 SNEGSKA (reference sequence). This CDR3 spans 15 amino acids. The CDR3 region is CSARLSGGSTDTQYF. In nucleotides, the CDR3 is TGCAGTGCTAGACTTTCGGGGGGATCCACAGATACGCAGTATTTT.

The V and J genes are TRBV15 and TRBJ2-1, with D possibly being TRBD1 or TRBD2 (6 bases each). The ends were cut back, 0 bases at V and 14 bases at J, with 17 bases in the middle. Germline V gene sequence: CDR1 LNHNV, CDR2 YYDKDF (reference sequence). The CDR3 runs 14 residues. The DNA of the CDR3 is TGTGCCACCAGCAGAGAAGGGCGGGGAAACAGGGAGTTCTTC. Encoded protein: CATSREGRGNREFF.

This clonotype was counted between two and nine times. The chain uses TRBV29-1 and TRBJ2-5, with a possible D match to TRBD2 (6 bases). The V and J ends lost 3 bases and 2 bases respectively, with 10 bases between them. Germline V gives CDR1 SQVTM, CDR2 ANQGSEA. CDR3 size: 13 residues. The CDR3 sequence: CSVEGTVQETQYF. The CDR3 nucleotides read TGCAGCGTTGAGGGGACTGTTCAAGAGACCCAGTACTTC.

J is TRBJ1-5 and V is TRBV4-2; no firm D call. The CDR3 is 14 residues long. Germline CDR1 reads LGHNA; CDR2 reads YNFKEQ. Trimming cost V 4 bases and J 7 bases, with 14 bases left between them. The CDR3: CASSPRGGEQPQHF. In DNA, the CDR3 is TGTGCCAGCAGCCCCCGTGGTGGTGAACAGCCCCAGCATTTT.

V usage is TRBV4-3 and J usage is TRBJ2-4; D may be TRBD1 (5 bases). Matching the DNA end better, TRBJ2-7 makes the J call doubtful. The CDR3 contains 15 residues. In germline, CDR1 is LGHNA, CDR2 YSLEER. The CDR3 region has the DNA TGCGCCAGCAGCCAAGAATTAGGGGAACTCTACGAGCAGTACTTC. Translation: CASSQELGELYEQYF.

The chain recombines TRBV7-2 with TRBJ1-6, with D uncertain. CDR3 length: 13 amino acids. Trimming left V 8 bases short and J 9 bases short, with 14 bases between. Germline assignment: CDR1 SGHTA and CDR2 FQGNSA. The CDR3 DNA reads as TGTGCCAGCGTTGCGGAATTTACTTCACCCCTCCACTTT. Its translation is CASVAEFTSPLHF.

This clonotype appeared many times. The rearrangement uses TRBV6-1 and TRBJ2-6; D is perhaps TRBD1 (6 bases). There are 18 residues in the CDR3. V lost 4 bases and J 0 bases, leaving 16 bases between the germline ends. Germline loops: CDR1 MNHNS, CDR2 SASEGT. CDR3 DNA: TGTGCCAGCAGTGTGGCCGCACAGGGCTTCTCTGGGGCCAACGTCCTGACTTTC. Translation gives CASSVAAQGFSGANVLTF.

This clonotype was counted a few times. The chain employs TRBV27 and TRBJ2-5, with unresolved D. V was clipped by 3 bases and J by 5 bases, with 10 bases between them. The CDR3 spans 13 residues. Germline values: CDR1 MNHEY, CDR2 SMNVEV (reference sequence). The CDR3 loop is CASSFTSRETQYF. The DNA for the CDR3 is TGTGCCAGCAGTTTTACGTCCCGGGAGACCCAGTACTTC.